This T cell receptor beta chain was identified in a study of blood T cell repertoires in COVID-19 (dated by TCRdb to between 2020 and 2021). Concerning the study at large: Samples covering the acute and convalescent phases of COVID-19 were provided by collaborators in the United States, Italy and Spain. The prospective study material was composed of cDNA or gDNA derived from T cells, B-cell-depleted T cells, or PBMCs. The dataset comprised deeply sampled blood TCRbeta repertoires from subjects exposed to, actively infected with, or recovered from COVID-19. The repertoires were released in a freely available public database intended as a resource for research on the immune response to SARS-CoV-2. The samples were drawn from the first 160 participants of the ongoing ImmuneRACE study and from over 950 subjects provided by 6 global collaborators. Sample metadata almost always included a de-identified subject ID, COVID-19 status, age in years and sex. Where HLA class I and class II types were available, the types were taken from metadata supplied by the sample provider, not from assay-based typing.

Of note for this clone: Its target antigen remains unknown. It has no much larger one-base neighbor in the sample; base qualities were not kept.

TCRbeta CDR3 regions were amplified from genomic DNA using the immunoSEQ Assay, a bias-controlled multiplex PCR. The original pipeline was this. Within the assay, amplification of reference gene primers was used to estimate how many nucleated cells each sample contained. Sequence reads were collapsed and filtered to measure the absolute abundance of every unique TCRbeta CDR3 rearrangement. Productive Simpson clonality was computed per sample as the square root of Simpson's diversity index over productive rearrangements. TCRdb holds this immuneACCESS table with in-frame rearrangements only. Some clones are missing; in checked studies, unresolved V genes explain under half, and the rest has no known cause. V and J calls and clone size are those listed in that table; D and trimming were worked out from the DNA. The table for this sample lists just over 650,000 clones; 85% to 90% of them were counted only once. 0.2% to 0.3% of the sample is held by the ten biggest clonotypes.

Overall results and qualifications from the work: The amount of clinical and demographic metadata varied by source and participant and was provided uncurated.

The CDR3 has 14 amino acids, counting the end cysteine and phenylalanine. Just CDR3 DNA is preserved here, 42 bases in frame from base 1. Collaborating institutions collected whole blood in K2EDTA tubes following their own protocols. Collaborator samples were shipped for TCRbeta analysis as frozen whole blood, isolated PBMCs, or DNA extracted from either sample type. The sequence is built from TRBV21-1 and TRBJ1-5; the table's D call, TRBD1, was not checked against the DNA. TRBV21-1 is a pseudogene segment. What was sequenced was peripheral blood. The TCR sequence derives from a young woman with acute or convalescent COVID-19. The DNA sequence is TGTGCCAGCAGCAAATCTTGGCAGGTTCAGCCCCAGCATTTT. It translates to CASSKSWQVQPQHF.